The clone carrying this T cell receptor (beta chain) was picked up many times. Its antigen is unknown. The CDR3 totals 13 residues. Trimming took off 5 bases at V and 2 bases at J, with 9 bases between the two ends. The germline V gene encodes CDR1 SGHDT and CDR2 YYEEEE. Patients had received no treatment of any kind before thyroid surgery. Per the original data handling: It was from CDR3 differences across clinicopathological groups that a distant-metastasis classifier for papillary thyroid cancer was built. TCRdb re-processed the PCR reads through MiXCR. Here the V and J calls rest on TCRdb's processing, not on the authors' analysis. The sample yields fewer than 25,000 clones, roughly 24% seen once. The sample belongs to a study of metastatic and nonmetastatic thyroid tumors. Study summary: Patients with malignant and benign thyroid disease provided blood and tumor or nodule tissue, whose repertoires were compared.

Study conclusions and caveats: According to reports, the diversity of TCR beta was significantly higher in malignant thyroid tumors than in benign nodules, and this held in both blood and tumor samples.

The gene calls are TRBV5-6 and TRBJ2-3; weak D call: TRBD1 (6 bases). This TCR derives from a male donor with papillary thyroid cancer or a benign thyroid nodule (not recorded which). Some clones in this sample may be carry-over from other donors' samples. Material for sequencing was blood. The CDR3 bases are TGTGCCAGCAGTACAGGGAACACAGATACGCAGTATTTT. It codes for CASSTGNTDTQYF.